This passage covers 32 T cell receptor beta chains from one sample sequenced in a study of cytomegalovirus exposure and HLA in healthy donors. In the PCR, 60 Vbeta and 13 Jbeta primers were used. Clones were read by immunoSEQ multiplex PCR, and TCRdb kept only the in-frame ones, dropping some. The table shows 100,000 to 150,000 clones, with about four fifths occurring only once. The specimen sequenced was PBMCs. The receptors stem from a man in his forties or fifties in good health and CMV-seronegative.

This chain links TRBV28 with TRBJ2-3; 13 bases are shared with TRBD2. CDR3 length equals 16 residues. CDR1 and CDR2 (germline): MDHEN, SYDVKM. With 5 bases clipped from V and 2 bases from J, the junction kept 4 bases outside the gene matches. The chain's CDR3 is CASSMGLAGTTDTQYF. CDR3 bases: TGTGCCAGCAGTATGGGACTAGCGGGGACCACAGATACGCAGTATTTT. Looking up the rest from reference TRBV28 and TRBJ2-3 gives the full variable domain: DVKVTQSSRYLVKRTGEKVFLECVQDMDHENMFWYRQDPGLGLRLIYFSYDVKMKEKGDIPEGYSVSREKKERFSLILESASTNQTSMYLCASSMGLAGTTDTQYFGPGTRLTVL.

V gene TRBV18 combines with J gene TRBJ1-5; TRBD1 might be the D (6 bases). Germline-derived CDR1 and CDR2 are KGHSH and LQKENI. The CDR3 loop spans 15 amino acids. The ends were cut back, 4 bases at V and 5 bases at J, with 15 bases in the middle. CDR3 coding DNA: TGTGCCAGCTCACTACTTACAGGGAGGGATCAGCCCCAGCATTTT. This translates into CASSLLTGRDQPQHF. Filled out from reference TRBV18 and TRBJ1-5, the complete variable domain reads NAGVMQNPRHLVRRRGQEARLRCSPMKGHSHVYWYRQLPEEGLKFMVYLQKENIIDESGMPKERFSAEFPKEGPSILRIQQVVRGDSAAYFCASSLLTGRDQPQHFGDGTRLSIL.

The chain is built from TRBV18 and TRBJ2-1; D might be TRBD2 (6 bases). Trimming stripped 4 bases from V and 6 bases from J, with 7 bases between. The CDR3 is made up of 12 amino acids. Per germline, CDR1 KGHSH and CDR2 LQKENI. CDR3 sequence reads: CASSQGGNEQFF. CDR3 DNA sequence: TGTGCCAGCTCACAGGGAGGCAATGAGCAGTTCTTC.

This rearrangement joins TRBV20-1 to TRBJ2-1; D gene ambiguous. Germline V gene data show CDR1 as DFQATT and CDR2 as SNEGSKA (reference sequence). The CDR3 runs 11 residues. Trimming took 3 bases from V and 5 from J, leaving 5 bases between them. The CDR3 bases are TGCAGTGCTAGCGCGGACAATGAGCAGTTCTTC. Its translation: CSASADNEQFF.

With regard to this clone: At one boundary the junction diverges from the germline segment, which might be a read error. The chain couples TRBV4-2 to TRBJ2-4, with D perhaps TRBD2 (5 bases). This CDR3 spans 15 amino acids. The germline CDR1 and CDR2 sequences are LGHNA and YNFKEQ. CDR3 region: CASSQNNLAKNSQYF. The DNA for the CDR3 is TGTGCCAGCAGCCAGAACAACCTAGCCAAAAACAGTCAGTACTTC.

V gene TRBV11-2 combines with J gene TRBJ2-7; 8 bases match TRBD1. J was trimmed by 2 bases and V by 5 bases; bases with no gene match: 14. The CDR3 totals 17 residues. Germline assignment: CDR1 SGHAT and CDR2 FQNNGV. The CDR3 region is CASSTNSGGTGPYEQYF. CDR3 in DNA: TGTGCCAGCAGCACAAACTCGGGCGGGACAGGCCCCTACGAGCAGTACTTC.

Here the CDR3 reads CASSQDRAGAGEQYF. CDR3 DNA sequence: TGCGCCAGCAGCCAAGATCGGGCAGGGGCAGGCGAGCAGTACTTC. The chain carries TRBV4-3 and TRBJ2-7, with D possibly being TRBD1 (6 bases). Trimming left V 0 bases short and J 6 bases short, with 15 bases between. CDR1 is LGHNA, CDR2 YSLEER, per germline. The CDR3 contains 15 residues.

This clone appeared a few times. The genes are TRBV4-2 and TRBJ1-1; possible D gene TRBD1, 5 bases. Trimming stripped 0 bases from V and 1 base from J, with 9 bases between. The CDR3 length is 15 residues. Per the germline V gene, CDR1 is LGHNA and CDR2 is YNFKEQ. The CDR3 DNA sequence: TGTGCCAGCAGCCAAGAGGGGCGGTCGAACACTGAAGCTTTCTTT. This translates into CASSQEGRSNTEAFF.

The genes are TRBV5-8 and TRBJ2-4; weak D call: TRBD2 (5 bases). The CDR3 covers 12 residues. V was pared by 6 bases and J by 9 bases, with 13 bases between. CDR1 and CDR2 (germline): SGHTS, YDEGEE. This CDR3 reads CASTVLDFIQYF. The DNA of the CDR3 is TGTGCCAGCACCGTACTAGATTTCATTCAGTACTTC.

The gene calls are TRBV5-1 and TRBJ2-5; 7 bases are shared with TRBD2. The J call is doubtful: the DNA matches TRBJ2-7 better. The length of the CDR3 is 17 residues. CDR1 is SGHRS, CDR2 YFSETQ, per germline. CDR3 nucleotides: TGCGCCAGCAGCTTACGGGGGGTGGCGGGGGTCGCCTACGAGCAGTACTTC. Its protein product is CASSLRGVAGVAYEQYF.

CDR3 coding DNA: TGTGCCAGCAGCTCGGGAAGCTCCTACAATGAGCAGTTCTTC. This gives the protein CASSSGSSYNEQFF. This chain connects TRBV7-9 to TRBJ2-1; D perhaps matches TRBD2 (5 bases). CDR1 is SEHNR and CDR2 is FQNEAQ in the germline V gene (reference sequence). This CDR3 spans 14 amino acids. V was clipped by 4 bases and J by 0 bases, with 7 bases between them.

In this sample, this clone turned up a few times. This sequence joins TRBV5-6 and TRBJ2-5; a weak D match, TRBD2 (5 bases). Germline V gene lookup returns CDR1 SGHDT and CDR2 YYEEEE. This CDR3 contains 16 residues. Trimming shortened V by 3 bases and J by 1 base, and 16 bases separated the two germline ends. The CDR3 bases are TGTGCCAGCAGCTCTTTATCTTCGGGGTTCCAAGAGACCCAGTACTTC. Its protein is CASSSLSSGFQETQYF. The entire variable domain, with the rest obtained from reference TRBV5-6 and TRBJ2-5, is as follows: DAGVTQSPTHLIKTRGQQVTLRCSPKSGHDTVSWYQQALGQGPQFIFQYYEEEERQRGNFPDRFSGHQFPNYSSELNVNALLLGDSALYLCASSSLSSGFQETQYFGPGTRLLVL.

CDR3 nucleotide sequence: TGTGCCAGCAGCTTAGATTTAAGGGACAGCGCGAACACCGGGGAGCTGTTTTTT. It yields the protein CASSLDLRDSANTGELFF. This chain joins TRBV11-2 and TRBJ2-2, with 7 bases aligning to TRBD1. This CDR3 contains 18 residues. Germline loops: CDR1 SGHAT, CDR2 FQNNGV. V was pared by 0 bases and J by 0 bases, with 7 bases of the junction left unmatched.

Only one count was recorded for this clone. This rearrangement joins TRBV6-1 to TRBJ2-1, with a tentative D call TRBD2 (6 bases). The V gene lost 11 bases and the J gene lost 10 bases, with 12 bases spanning the gap. Germline lookup yields CDR1 MNHNS and CDR2 SASEGT. The CDR3 runs to 10 residues. The DNA for the CDR3 is TGTGCCTCCCGGGGGATCGAGCAGTTCTTC. Its protein is CASRGIEQFF.

The CDR3 DNA reads as TGTGCCAGCTCACGGGACAGAGAAGAGACCCAGTACTTC. Protein: CASSRDREETQYF. The chain carries TRBV18 and TRBJ2-5; 7 nucleotides match TRBD1. The V gene end was trimmed by 4 bases and the J gene end by 3 bases; junction bases not matched to a gene: 2. The length of the CDR3 is 13 residues. Germline lookup yields CDR1 KGHSH and CDR2 LQKENI. The whole variable domain, filled in from reference TRBV18 and TRBJ2-5, reads NAGVMQNPRHLVRRRGQEARLRCSPMKGHSHVYWYRQLPEEGLKFMVYLQKENIIDESGMPKERFSAEFPKEGPSILRIQQVVRGDSAAYFCASSRDREETQYFGPGTRLLVL.

CDR3 region: CASSIGETGVQPQHF. The CDR3 DNA reads as TGTGCCAGTAGTATAGGGGAGACAGGGGTCCAGCCCCAGCATTTT. The chain links TRBV19 to TRBJ1-5; 8 bases map to TRBD1. V dropped 1 base and J dropped 7; count of bases not matched to a gene: 6. CDR1 LNHDA and CDR2 SQIVND come from the germline V gene (reference sequence). This CDR3 is built from 15 residues. Drawing the rest from reference TRBV19 and TRBJ1-5, the complete variable domain is DGGITQSPKYLFRKEGQNVTLSCEQNLNHDAMYWYRQDPGQGLRLIYYSQIVNDFQKGDIAEGYSVSREKKESFPLTVTSAQKNPTAFYLCASSIGETGVQPQHFGDGTRLSIL.

Remarks on this clone: At the DNA level, this CDR3 is encoded by other sequences in the same sample as well. The chain joins TRBV19 to TRBJ2-2; 10 bases align to TRBD1. The CDR3 sequence is 14 residues long. J lost 1 base, V lost 9 bases, and 2 bases had no gene match. Germline-derived CDR1 and CDR2 are LNHDA and SQIVND (reference sequence). CDR3 nucleotide sequence: TGTGCCAGCCGGGACAGGGGGAACACCGGGGAGCTGTTTTTT. It translates to CASRDRGNTGELFF.

This clone was detected a few times. A read error may account for a junction end that differs from germline. The CDR3 protein is CSSSRLAGAFYEQYF. Here the CDR3 DNA reads TGTTCCAGCAGCCGCCTAGCGGGAGCTTTCTACGAGCAGTACTTC. The chain combines TRBV7-9 with TRBJ2-7; TRBD2 aligns across 10 bases. CDR1 is SEHNR, CDR2 FQNEAQ, per germline (reference sequence). This CDR3 has 15 residues.

The chain is built from TRBV27 and TRBJ1-2, with D maybe TRBD1 (6 bases). With 3 bases removed from V and 8 bases from J, the gap between germline ends came to 13 bases. The CDR3 totals 13 residues. CDR1 MNHEY and CDR2 SMNVEV come from the germline V gene (reference sequence). The CDR3 sequence: CASSFRGGEGYTF. The CDR3 nucleotides read TGTGCCAGCAGTTTCAGAGGGGGAGAGGGCTACACCTTC.

The chain recombines TRBV7-6 with TRBJ2-6, with no clear D. Germline values: CDR1 SGHVS, CDR2 FNYEAQ. V dropped 1 base and J dropped 3 bases, with 4 bases sitting between them. The CDR3 is 14 amino acids. The CDR3 sequence: CASSLVGGANVLTF. The CDR3, as DNA: TGTGCCAGCAGCTTAGTCGGTGGGGCCAACGTCCTGACTTTC.

The gene calls are TRBV27 and TRBJ2-1; D is undetermined. The CDR3 totals 14 residues. Germline V CDR1 and CDR2: MNHEY, SMNVEV (reference sequence). V lost 2 bases, J lost 0 bases, and 5 bases lay in between. The CDR3 sequence is CASSLMSSYNEQFF. CDR3 in DNA: TGTGCCAGCAGTTTAATGAGCTCCTACAATGAGCAGTTCTTC.

CDR3 DNA sequence: TGTGCCAGCAGCCCCACCCGGGTCTGGACAGGGAAAAGCGCTGAAGCTTTCTTT. Translated: CASSPTRVWTGKSAEAFF. The chain couples TRBV14 to TRBJ1-1, with 8 bases fitting TRBD1. The CDR3 is 18 amino acids. The germline V gene encodes CDR1 SGHDN and CDR2 FVKESK. V was pared by 4 bases and J by 6 bases, with 19 bases of the junction left unmatched.

In its sample, this clone was seen once. V usage is TRBV5-6 and J usage is TRBJ2-7, with D unresolved. V was pared by 0 bases and J by 3 bases, with 13 bases between. Germline V gives CDR1 SGHDT, CDR2 YYEEEE. The CDR3 spans 15 residues. The chain's CDR3 is CASSLAARMDYEQYF. For the CDR3, the DNA is TGTGCCAGCAGCTTGGCCGCCAGGATGGACTACGAGCAGTACTTC.

The rearrangement links TRBV15 to TRBJ1-2; D is uncertain. Germline V lookup: CDR1 LNHNV, CDR2 YYDKDF (reference sequence). Trimming took off 0 bases at V and 2 bases at J, with 7 bases between the two ends. The CDR3 consists of 14 residues. DNA of the CDR3: TGTGCCACCAGCAGAGATCCTAACAACTATGGCTACACCTTC. It is translated as CATSRDPNNYGYTF.

This chain connects TRBV27 to TRBJ1-1, with 7 bases that match TRBD1. The CDR3 consists of 12 residues. Germline trimming cut 7 bases from V and 6 bases from J; bases unmatched to any gene: 5. CDR1 MNHEY and CDR2 SMNVEV come from the germline V gene (reference sequence). CDR3 DNA: TGTGCCAGCACCGGTGGACAGGCTGAAGCTTTCTTT. Its protein is CASTGGQAEAFF.

This clone was seen only once. V usage is TRBV19 and J usage is TRBJ1-6; tentative D call: TRBD1 (6 bases). The CDR3 runs 17 residues. Germline lookup yields CDR1 LNHDA and CDR2 SQIVND (reference sequence). Trimming stripped 4 bases from V and 1 base from J, with 14 bases between. CDR3 sequence: CASSKPDRPSYNSPLHF. The CDR3 region has the DNA TGTGCCAGTAGTAAACCAGACAGGCCTTCCTATAATTCACCCCTCCACTTT.

This CDR3 is CASSYGREETQYF. The DNA for the CDR3 is TGTGCCAGCAGTTACGGGCGGGAAGAGACCCAGTACTTC. The chain employs TRBV6-6 and TRBJ2-5; a possible D gene is TRBD2 (5 bases). There are 13 residues in the CDR3. The ends were cut back, 2 bases at V and 3 bases at J, with 7 bases in the middle. Germline V gene data show CDR1 as MNHNY and CDR2 as SVGAGI (reference sequence).

The chain carries TRBV4-3 and TRBJ1-5, with a possible D match to TRBD1 (5 bases). This CDR3 comprises 15 residues. Trimming cost V 0 bases and J 7 bases, with 13 bases left between them. CDR1 is LGHNA, CDR2 YSLEER, per germline. The DNA for the CDR3 is TGCGCCAGCAGCCAAGATTCTTCCAAGGGGCAGCCCCAGCATTTT. It yields the protein CASSQDSSKGQPQHF.

For this clone: This sample includes further DNA sequences coding for the same CDR3. V usage is TRBV5-1 and J usage is TRBJ1-2; no clear D gene. The CDR3 sequence is 13 residues long. V was trimmed by 0 bases and J by 4 bases, leaving 7 bases between them. CDR1 and CDR2 (germline): SGHRS, YFSETQ. The CDR3 protein is CASSLGQTYGYTF. DNA for the CDR3: TGCGCCAGCAGCTTGGGACAAACCTATGGCTACACCTTC.

This clone appeared once. The chain joins TRBV9 to TRBJ2-5; 9 bases match TRBD1. Judging by the DNA end, TRBJ2-7 fits better; the J call may be wrong. CDR3 length equals 15 residues. The V gene's germline CDR1 is SGDLS and CDR2 YYNGEE. The CDR3 protein is CASSGGQGLTYEQYF. The CDR3 region has the DNA TGTGCCAGCAGCGGAGGACAGGGGTTGACGTACGAGCAGTACTTC.

A few counts support this clone. V gene TRBV5-6 combines with J gene TRBJ1-2; D gene unclear. This CDR3 is built from 15 residues. With 4 bases removed from V and 4 bases from J, the gap between germline ends came to 17 bases. Germline V gene data show CDR1 as SGHDT and CDR2 as YYEEEE. For the CDR3, the DNA is TGTGCCAGCAGCGCAGATGGTGACTCATTCTATGGCTACACCTTC. Amino acids: CASSADGDSFYGYTF.

V and J are TRBV5-1 and TRBJ1-2; maybe TRBD1 (5 bases). Per germline, CDR1 SGHRS and CDR2 YFSETQ. This CDR3 region has 13 residues. V was shortened by 2 bases and J by 2 bases, with 7 bases between the two germline ends. CDR3 sequence (DNA): TGCGCCAGCAGCTTCGACAGAAACTATGGCTACACCTTC. Encoded protein: CASSFDRNYGYTF.